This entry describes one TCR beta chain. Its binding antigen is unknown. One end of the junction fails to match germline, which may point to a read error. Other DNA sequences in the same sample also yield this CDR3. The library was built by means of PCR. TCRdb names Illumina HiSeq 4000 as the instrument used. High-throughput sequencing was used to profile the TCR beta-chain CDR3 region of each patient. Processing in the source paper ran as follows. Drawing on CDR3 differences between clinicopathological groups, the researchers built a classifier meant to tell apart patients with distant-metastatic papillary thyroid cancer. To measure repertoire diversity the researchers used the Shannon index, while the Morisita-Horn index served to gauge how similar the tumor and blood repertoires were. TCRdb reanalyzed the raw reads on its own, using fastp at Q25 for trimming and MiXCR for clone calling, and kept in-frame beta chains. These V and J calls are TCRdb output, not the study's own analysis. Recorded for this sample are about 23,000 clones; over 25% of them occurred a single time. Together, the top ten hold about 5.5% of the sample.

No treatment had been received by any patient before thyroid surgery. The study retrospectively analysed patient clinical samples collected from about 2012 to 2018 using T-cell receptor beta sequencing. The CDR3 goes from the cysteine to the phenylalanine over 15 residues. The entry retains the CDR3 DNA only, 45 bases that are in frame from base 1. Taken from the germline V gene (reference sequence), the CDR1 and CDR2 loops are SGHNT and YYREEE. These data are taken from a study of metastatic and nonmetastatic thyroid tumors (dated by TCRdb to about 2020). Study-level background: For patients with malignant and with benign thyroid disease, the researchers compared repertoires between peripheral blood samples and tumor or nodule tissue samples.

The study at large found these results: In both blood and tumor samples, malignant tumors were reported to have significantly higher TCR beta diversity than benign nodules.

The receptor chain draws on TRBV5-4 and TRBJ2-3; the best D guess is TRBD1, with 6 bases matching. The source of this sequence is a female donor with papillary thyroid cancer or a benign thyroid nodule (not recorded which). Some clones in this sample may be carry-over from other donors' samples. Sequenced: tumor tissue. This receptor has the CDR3 CASSLQGAGTDTQYF. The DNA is TGCGCCAGCAGCTTACAGGGTGCGGGCACAGATACGCAGTATTTT.